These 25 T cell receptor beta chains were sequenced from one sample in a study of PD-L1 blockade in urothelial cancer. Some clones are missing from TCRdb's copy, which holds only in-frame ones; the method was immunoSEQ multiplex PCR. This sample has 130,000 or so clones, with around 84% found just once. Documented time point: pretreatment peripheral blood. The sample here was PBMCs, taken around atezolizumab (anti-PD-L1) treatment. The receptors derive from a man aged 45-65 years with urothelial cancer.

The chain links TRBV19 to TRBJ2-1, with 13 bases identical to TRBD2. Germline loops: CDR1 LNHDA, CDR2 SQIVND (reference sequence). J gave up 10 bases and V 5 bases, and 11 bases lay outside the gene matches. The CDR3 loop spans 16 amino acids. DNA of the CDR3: TGTGCCAGTAGTCCGAGGACTAGCGGGAGATTGGGCGAGCAGTTCTTC. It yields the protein CASSPRTSGRLGEQFF.

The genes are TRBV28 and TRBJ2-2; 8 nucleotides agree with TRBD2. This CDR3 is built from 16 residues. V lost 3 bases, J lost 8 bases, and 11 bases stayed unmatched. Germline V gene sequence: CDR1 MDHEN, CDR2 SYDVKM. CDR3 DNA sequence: TGTGCCAGCAGTTTCGGCGGGAGGACGCGGGGTGGGGAGCTGTTTTTT. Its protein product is CASSFGGRTRGGELFF.

CDR3 protein: CASSQDFYGYTF. DNA of the CDR3: TGTGCCAGCAGTCAGGATTTTTATGGCTACACCTTC. The V gene is TRBV7-9, the J gene TRBJ1-2; D ambiguous. V was clipped by 6 bases and J by 5 bases, with 10 bases between them. The CDR3 has 12 amino acids. Germline values: CDR1 SEHNR, CDR2 FQNEAQ (reference sequence).

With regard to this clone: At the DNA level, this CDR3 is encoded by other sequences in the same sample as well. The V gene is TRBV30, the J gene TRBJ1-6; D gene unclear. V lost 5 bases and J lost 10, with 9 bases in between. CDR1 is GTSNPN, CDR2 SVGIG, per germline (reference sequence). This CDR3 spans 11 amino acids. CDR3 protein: CAWGRNSPLHF. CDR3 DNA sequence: TGTGCCTGGGGGAGGAACTCACCCCTCCACTTT.

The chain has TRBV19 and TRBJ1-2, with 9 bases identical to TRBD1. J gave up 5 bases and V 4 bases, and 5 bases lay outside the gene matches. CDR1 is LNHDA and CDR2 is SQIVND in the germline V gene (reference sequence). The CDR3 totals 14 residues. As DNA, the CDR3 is TGTGCCAGTAGTACGGACAGGGGCCTTTATGGCTACACCTTC. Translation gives CASSTDRGLYGYTF.

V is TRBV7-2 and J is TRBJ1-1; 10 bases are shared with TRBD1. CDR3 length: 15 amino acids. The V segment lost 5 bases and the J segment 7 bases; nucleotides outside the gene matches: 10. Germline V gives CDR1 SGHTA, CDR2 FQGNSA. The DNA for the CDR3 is TGTGCCAGCAGCCCACGGACAGGGGGGGGTGTTGAAGCTTTCTTT. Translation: CASSPRTGGGVEAFF.

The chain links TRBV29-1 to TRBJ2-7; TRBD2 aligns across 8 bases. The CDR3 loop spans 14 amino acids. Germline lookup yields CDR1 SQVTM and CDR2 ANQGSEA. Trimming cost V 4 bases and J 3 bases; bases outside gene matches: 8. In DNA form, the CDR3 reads TGCAGCGTTGTACGCCTAGCGGGTGACTACGAGCAGTACTTC. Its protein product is CSVVRLAGDYEQYF.

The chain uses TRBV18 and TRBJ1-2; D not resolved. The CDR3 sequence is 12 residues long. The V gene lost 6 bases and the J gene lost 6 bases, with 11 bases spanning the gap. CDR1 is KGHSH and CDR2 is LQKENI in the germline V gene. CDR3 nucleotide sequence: TGTGCCAGCTCCCCAAGAGGTCATGGCTACACCTTC. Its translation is CASSPRGHGYTF.

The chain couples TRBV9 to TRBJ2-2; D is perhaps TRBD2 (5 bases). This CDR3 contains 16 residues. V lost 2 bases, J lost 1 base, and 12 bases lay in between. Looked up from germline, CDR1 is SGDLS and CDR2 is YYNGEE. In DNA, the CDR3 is TGTGCCAGCAGCGTTATAGGAGCGGTGAACACCGGGGAGCTGTTTTTT. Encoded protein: CASSVIGAVNTGELFF.

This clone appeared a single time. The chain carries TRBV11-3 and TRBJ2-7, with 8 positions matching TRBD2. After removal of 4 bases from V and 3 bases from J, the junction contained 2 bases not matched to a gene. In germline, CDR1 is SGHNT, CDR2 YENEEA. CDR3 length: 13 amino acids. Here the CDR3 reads CASSSGGGYEQYF. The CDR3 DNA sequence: TGTGCCAGCAGCTCCGGGGGGGGCTACGAGCAGTACTTC.

CDR3 in DNA: TGTGCCAGCAGTGCCCTCTCGGGAGGGGCTGAAGCTTTCTTT. Amino acids: CASSALSGGAEAFF. The rearrangement links TRBV6-5 to TRBJ1-1, with D perhaps matching TRBD1 (5 bases). CDR3 length: 14 residues. The V gene lost 5 bases and the J gene lost 6 bases, with 16 bases spanning the gap. Germline-derived CDR1 and CDR2 are MNHEY and SVGAGI.

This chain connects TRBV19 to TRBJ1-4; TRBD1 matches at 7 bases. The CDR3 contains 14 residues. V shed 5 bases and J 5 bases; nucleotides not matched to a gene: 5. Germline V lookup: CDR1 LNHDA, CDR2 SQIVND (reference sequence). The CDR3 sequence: CASSGVGQNEKLFF. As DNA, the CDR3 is TGTGCCAGTAGTGGGGTGGGACAGAATGAAAAACTGTTTTTT. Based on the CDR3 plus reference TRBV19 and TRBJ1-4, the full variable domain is DGGITQSPKYLFRKEGQNVTLSCEQNLNHDAMYWYRQDPGQGLRLIYYSQIVNDFQKGDIAEGYSVSREKKESFPLTVTSAQKNPTAFYLCASSGVGQNEKLFFGSGTQLSVL.

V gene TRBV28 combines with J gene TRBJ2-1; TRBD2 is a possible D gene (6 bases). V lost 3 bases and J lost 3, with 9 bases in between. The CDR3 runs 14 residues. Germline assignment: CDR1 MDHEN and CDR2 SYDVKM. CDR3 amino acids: CASSFSGNYNEQFF. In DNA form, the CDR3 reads TGTGCCAGCAGTTTTAGCGGAAACTACAATGAGCAGTTCTTC.

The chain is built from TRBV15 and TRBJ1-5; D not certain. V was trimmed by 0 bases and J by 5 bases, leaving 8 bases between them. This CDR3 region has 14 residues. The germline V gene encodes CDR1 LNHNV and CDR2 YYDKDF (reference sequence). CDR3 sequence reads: CATSRDSRDQPQHF. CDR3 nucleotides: TGTGCCACCAGCAGAGATTCTCGTGATCAGCCCCAGCATTTT. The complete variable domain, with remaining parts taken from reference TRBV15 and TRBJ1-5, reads DAMVIQNPRYQVTQFGKPVTLSCSQTLNHNVMYWYQQKSSQAPKLLFHYYDKDFNNEADTPDNFQSRRPNTSFCFLDIRSPGLGDTAMYLCATSRDSRDQPQHFGDGTRLSIL.

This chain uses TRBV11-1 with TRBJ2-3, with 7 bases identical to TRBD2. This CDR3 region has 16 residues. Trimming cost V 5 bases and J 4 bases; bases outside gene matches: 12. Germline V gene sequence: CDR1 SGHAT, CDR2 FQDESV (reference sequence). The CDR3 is CASSPQTSISADTQYF. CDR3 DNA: TGTGCCAGCAGCCCCCAGACTAGCATTTCTGCAGATACGCAGTATTTT.

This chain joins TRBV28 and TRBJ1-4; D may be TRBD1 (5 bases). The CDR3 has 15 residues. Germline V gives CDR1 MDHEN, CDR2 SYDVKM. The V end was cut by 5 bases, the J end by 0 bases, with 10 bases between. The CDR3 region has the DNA TGTGCCAGCAGTCTCTTCAGGGCAACTAATGAAAAACTGTTTTTT. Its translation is CASSLFRATNEKLFF.

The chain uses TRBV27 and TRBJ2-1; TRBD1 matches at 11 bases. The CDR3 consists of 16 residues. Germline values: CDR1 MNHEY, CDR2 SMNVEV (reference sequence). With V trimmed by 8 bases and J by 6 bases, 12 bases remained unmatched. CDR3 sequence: CASSLQTGQGGNEQFF. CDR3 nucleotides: TGTGCCAGCTCCCTGCAGACGGGACAGGGGGGCAATGAGCAGTTCTTC.

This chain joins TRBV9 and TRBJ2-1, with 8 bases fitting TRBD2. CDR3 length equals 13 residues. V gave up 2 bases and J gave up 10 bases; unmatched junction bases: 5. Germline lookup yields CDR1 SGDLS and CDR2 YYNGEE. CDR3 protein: CASSVTLAGEQFF. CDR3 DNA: TGTGCCAGCAGCGTGACCCTAGCGGGCGAGCAGTTCTTC.

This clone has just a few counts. In nucleotides, the CDR3 is TGTGCCAGCAGCCGTACCCTCGGGCAAGAGACCCAGTACTTC. Its protein is CASSRTLGQETQYF. The chain carries TRBV5-4 and TRBJ2-5; D not certain. V was cut by 4 bases and J by 2 bases, with 12 bases left in between. Germline V CDR1 and CDR2: SGHNT, YYREEE (reference sequence). The CDR3 has 14 residues.

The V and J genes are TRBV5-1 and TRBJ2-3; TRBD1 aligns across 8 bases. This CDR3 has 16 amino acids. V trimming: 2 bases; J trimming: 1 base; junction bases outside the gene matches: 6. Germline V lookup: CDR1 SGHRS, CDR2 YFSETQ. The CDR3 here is CASSLQPGQGTDTQYF. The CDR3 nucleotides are TGCGCCAGCAGCTTACAACCGGGACAGGGCACAGATACGCAGTATTTT. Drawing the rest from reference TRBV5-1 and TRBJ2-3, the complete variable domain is KAGVTQTPRYLIKTRGQQVTLSCSPISGHRSVSWYQQTPGQGLQFLFEYFSETQRNKGNFPGRFSGRQFSNSRSEMNVSTLELGDSALYLCASSLQPGQGTDTQYFGPGTRLTVL.

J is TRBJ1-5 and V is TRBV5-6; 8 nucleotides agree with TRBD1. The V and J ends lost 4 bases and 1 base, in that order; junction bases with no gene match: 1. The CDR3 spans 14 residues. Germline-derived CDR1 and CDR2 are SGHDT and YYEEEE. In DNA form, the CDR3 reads TGTGCCAGCAGCCGGACAGGGAGCAATCAGCCCCAGCATTTT. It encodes CASSRTGSNQPQHF.

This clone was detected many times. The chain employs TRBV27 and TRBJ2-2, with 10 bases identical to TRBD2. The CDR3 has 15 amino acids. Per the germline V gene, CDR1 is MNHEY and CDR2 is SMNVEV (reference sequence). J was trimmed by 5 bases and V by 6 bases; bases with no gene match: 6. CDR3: CASRMTSGLTGELFF. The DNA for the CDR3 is TGTGCCAGCAGAATGACTAGCGGGTTGACCGGGGAGCTGTTTTTT.

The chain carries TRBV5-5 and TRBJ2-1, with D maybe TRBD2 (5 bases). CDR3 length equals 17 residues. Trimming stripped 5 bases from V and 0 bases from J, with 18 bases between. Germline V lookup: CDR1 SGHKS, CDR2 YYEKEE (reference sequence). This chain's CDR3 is CASRTLSRGSSYNEQFF. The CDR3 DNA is TGTGCCAGCAGGACCCTCTCCCGAGGGAGCTCCTACAATGAGCAGTTCTTC.

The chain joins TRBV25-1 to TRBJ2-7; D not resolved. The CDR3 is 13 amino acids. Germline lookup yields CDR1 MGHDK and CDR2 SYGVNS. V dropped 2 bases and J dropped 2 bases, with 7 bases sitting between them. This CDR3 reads CASSEGGTYEQYF. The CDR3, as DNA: TGTGCCAGCAGTGAAGGCGGAACCTACGAGCAGTACTTC.

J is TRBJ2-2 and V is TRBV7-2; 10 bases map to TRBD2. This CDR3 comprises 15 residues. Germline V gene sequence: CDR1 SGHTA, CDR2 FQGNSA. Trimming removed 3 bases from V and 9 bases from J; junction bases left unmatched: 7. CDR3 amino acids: CASSFSGRAIRELFF. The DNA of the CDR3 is TGTGCCAGCAGCTTCAGCGGGAGGGCAATCAGGGAGCTGTTTTTT. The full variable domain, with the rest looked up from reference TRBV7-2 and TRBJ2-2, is GAGVSQSPSNKVTEKGKDVELRCDPISGHTALYWYRQSLGQGLEFLIYFQGNSAPDKSGLPSDRFSAERTGGSVSTLTIQRTQQEDSAVYLCASSFSGRAIRELFFGEGSRLTVL.